The T cell receptor beta chain under discussion was sequenced for a study of identical twins. The study's findings and limits: Beta out-of-frame sequences showed weaker excess twin sharing. Modeled out-of-frame TCR alpha sharing in monozygotic twins fell below observed levels.

Germline lookup yields CDR1 SGHRS and CDR2 YFSETQ. There are 13 residues in the CDR3. Trimming removed 0 bases from V and 2 bases from J, with 6 bases in between. Worth noting for this clonotype: Its target is unknown.

TCRdb redid the calling of the 5' RACE reads with MiXCR, one entry per CDR3 protein. Among some 730,000 distinct CDR3 sequences listed, approximately 18% were seen once. These same data were also listed under a study on T cells expressing NK-cell markers.

The TCR sequence derives from a woman younger than 35 in good health. Sequencing was carried out using PBMCs. The chain joins TRBV5-1 to TRBJ2-7; no clear D. The CDR3 reads CASSLDFTYEQYF. CDR3 DNA sequence: TGCGCCAGCAGCTTGGATTTTACCTACGAGCAGTACTTC.